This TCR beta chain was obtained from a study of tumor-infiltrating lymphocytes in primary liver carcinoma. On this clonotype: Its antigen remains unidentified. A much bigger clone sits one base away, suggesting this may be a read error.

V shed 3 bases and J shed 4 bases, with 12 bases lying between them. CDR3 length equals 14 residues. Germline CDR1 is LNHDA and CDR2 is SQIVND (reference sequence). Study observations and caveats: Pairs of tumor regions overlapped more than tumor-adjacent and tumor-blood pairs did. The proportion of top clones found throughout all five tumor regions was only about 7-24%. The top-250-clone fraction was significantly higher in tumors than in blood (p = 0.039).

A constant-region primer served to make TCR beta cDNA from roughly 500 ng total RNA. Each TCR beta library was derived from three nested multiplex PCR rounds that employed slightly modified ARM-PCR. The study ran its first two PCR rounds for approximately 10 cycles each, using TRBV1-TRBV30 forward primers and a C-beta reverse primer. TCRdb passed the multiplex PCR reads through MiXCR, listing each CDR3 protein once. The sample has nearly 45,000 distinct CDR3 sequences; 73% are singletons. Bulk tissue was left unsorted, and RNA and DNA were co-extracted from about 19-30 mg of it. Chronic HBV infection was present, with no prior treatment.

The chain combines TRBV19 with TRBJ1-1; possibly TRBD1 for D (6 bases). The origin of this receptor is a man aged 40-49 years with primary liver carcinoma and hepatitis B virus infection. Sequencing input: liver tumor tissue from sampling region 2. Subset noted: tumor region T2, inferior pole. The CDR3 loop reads CASSIWGLATEAFF. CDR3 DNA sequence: TGTGCCAGTAGTATCTGGGGGCTGGCCACTGAAGCTTTCTTT.